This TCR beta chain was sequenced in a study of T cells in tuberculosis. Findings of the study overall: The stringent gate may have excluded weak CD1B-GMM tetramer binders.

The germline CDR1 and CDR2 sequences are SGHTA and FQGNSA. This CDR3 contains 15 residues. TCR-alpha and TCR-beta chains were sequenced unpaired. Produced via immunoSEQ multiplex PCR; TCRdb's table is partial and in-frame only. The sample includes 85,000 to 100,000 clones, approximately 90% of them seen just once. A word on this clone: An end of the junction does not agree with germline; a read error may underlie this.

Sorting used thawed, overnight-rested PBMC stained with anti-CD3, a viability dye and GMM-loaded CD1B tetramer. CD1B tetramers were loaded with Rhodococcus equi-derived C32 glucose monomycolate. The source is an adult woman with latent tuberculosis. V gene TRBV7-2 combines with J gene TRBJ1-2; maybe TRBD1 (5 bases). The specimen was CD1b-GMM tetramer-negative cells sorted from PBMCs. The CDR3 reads CASSLLRVGGDGCTF. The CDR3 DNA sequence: TGTGCCAGCAGCTTGCTCCGTGTTGGGGGGGATGGCTGCACCTTC.